A selection of T cell receptor beta chains follows, all from one sample in a study of cytomegalovirus exposure and HLA in healthy donors. Libraries were prepared by immunoSEQ multiplex PCR; TCRdb keeps only in-frame clonotypes and omits some of them. This sample has about 130,000 clones, with about 93% found just once. Sequenced material: PBMCs. All receptors come from a woman in her late teens or twenties in good health and CMV-seronegative. CDR3s include the opening cysteine and the closing phenylalanine or tryptophan. A D gene is named only where the DNA matches it firmly. The size field is filled for only some rows; it gives once, few, many or a size class.

.	.	TRBV25-1	TRBJ1-3	TGTGCCAGCAGTGACGGGGTTTCTGGAAACACCATATATTTT	CASSDGVSGNTIYF
TRBD1	.	TRBV2	TRBJ2-7	TGTGCCAGCAGTGGCCCCGGGACAGGGCCTTCCTACGAGCAGTACTTC	CASSGPGTGPSYEQYF
.	.	TRBV27	TRBJ2-7	TGTGCCAGCGGCGGAGCCCGCTACGAGCAGTACTTC	CASGGARYEQYF
TRBD2	once	TRBV5-1	TRBJ2-7	TGCGCCAGCAGCTTGACTAGCGGATACGAGCAGTACTTC	CASSLTSGYEQYF
.	.	TRBV25-1	TRBJ1-6	TGTGCCAGCAGTGAATGGGTAGCAAACGTTAATTCACCCCTCCACTTT	CASSEWVANVNSPLHF
.	.	TRBV7-2	TRBJ2-3	TGTGCCAGCAGCTTAGAGACCAGGGAGGTGGATACGCAGTATTTT	CASSLETREVDTQYF
.	once	TRBV2	TRBJ2-5	TGTGCCAGCATTTCGGTCAAAGAGACCCAGTACTTC	CASISVKETQYF
.	few	TRBV7-2	TRBJ1-4	TGTGCCAGCAGCTCACCAATGGCGGGGCCGAAAAATGAAAAACTGTTTTTT	CASSSPMAGPKNEKLFF
.	once	TRBV6-1	TRBJ1-4	TGTGCCAGCAGTCTCCGCGGGGATGGTGGCGAAAAACTGTTTTTT	CASSLRGDGGEKLFF
.	.	TRBV15	TRBJ2-7	TGTGCCACCAGCAGAGCCCGTAGCGACTCCTACGAGCAGTACTTC	CATSRARSDSYEQYF
TRBD1	.	TRBV28	TRBJ2-3	TGTGCCAGCAGCGGAAGGACAGGGGGAGTAGATACGCAGTATTTT	CASSGRTGGVDTQYF
TRBD1	once	TRBV28	TRBJ1-5	TGTGCCAGCAGTCCTCAACCGGGGGACAGGGACAATCAGCCCCAGCATTTT	CASSPQPGDRDNQPQHF
.	.	TRBV21-1	TRBJ1-1	TGTGCCAGCTGTGGACAGCGACCTGCTGAAGCTTTCTTT	CASCGQRPAEAFF
.	.	TRBV6-1	TRBJ2-7	TGTGCCAGCAGTGCCCGGGGGATTTCCTACGAGCAGTACTTC	CASSARGISYEQYF
.	.	TRBV7-7	TRBJ2-1	TGTGCTAGCAGCTTAGGCGTCGGCGGGATGGGTGATGAGCAGTTCTTC	CASSLGVGGMGDEQFF
TRBD1	.	TRBV28	TRBJ2-5	TGTGCCAGCAGTTCTATCTTGATGGGACAGCAAGAGACCCAGTACTTC	CASSSILMGQQETQYF
TRBD1	.	TRBV2	TRBJ1-1	TGTGCCAGCCCGACAGGGGCCTACACTGAAGCTTTCTTT	CASPTGAYTEAFF
.	.	TRBV6-6	TRBJ2-2	TGTGCCAGCAGTTACCGAGCCGGGGAGCTGTTTTTT	CASSYRAGELFF
.	.	TRBV9	TRBJ1-4	TGTGCCAGCAGCGTCAGTAATACGGAAAAACTGTTTTTT	CASSVSNTEKLFF